This TCR beta chain derives from a study of cytomegalovirus exposure and HLA in healthy donors. Whole-study results and caveats: Other equally common chains were less clonally expanded than HLA-associated TCR beta chains, a later analysis showed.

Concerning this clone: Its antigen is unidentified.

CDR1 is MNHEY and CDR2 is SMNVEV in the germline V gene (reference sequence). With V trimmed by 7 bases and J by 5 bases, 11 bases remained unmatched. The CDR3 has 16 amino acids. PCR employed 60 Vbeta and 13 Jbeta primers. The method was immunoSEQ multiplex PCR; TCRdb's version includes in-frame clones alone and lacks a portion of them. Seen here are about 110,000 clones, 65% to 80% observed once, and the top ten hold under 3%. This sequence joins TRBV27 and TRBJ2-2; TRBD2 agrees at 9 bases. The specimen sequenced was PBMCs. This clonotype was obtained from a woman aged 55-69 years in good health and CMV-seropositive. Here the CDR3 reads CASKFLSGSHTGELFF. The CDR3 coding sequence is TGTGCCAGCAAGTTTCTTAGCGGGAGTCATACCGGGGAGCTGTTTTTT.